These 8 T cell receptor beta chains came from one sample sequenced in a study of technical replicates of blood from a handful of donors. Using immunoSEQ multiplex PCR, the repertoire was profiled, and TCRdb retains in-frame clones only, with some absent. The repertoire has about 15,000 clones, roughly 80% of them found once; the top ten carry roughly a tenth. The sample consisted of PBMCs. These receptors all come from a human donor in good health.

This chain links TRBV13 with TRBJ1-1, with D possibly being TRBD1 (5 bases). The CDR3 runs 15 residues. CDR1 PRHDT and CDR2 FYEKMQ come from the germline V gene (reference sequence). Between the trimmed V and J ends, which lost 5 bases and 11 bases, there was a span of 24 bases. This CDR3 is CASSPPRRGNEEAFF. The CDR3 nucleotides read TGTGCCAGCAGCCCCCCCCGGAGGGGAAATGAGGAGGCTTTCTTT.

The chain has TRBV6-1 and TRBJ2-1, with TRBD2 matching over 8 bases. This CDR3 is built from 15 residues. The V segment lost 2 bases and the J segment 7 bases; nucleotides outside the gene matches: 7. Germline V gene data show CDR1 as MNHNS and CDR2 as SASEGT. In DNA, the CDR3 is TGTGCCAGCAGTGAAATCGGGAGGGGACGAAATGAGCAGTTCTTC. Protein: CASSEIGRGRNEQFF.

The V gene is TRBV10-1, the J gene TRBJ2-3; 9 bases align to TRBD2. Germline CDR1 and CDR2: WNHNN and SYGVQD (reference sequence). Trimming removed 3 bases from V and 1 base from J; junction bases left unmatched: 5. The CDR3 loop spans 16 amino acids. CDR3: CASSEIAGEGTDTQYF. For the CDR3, the DNA is TGCGCCAGCAGTGAAATAGCGGGAGAGGGCACAGATACGCAGTATTTT.

The CDR3, as DNA: TGTGCCAGCAGTGAGGGTCAGGGGTACCAAGAGACCCAGTACTTC. It codes for CASSEGQGYQETQYF. The rearrangement uses TRBV2 and TRBJ2-5, with a possible D match to TRBD1 (6 bases). CDR1 SNHLY and CDR2 FYNNEI come from the germline V gene. CDR3 length: 15 amino acids. Trimming took off 3 bases at V and 0 bases at J, with 11 bases between the two ends. The full variable domain, rest sourced from reference TRBV2 and TRBJ2-5, is EPEVTQTPSHQVTQMGQEVILRCVPISNHLYFYWYRQILGQKVEFLVSFYNNEISEKSEIFDDQFSVERPDGSNFTLKIRSTKLEDSAMYFCASSEGQGYQETQYFGPGTRLLVL.

The J gene is TRBJ2-1, the V gene TRBV11-1; 8 bases match TRBD2. Trimming took 5 bases from V and 7 from J; bases not matched to a gene: 4. The CDR3 extends over 13 amino acids. Germline V gives CDR1 SGHAT, CDR2 FQDESV (reference sequence). Written as DNA, the CDR3 is TGTGCCAGCAGCCCGGGAGGGAGGAATGAGCAGTTCTTC. Translated: CASSPGGRNEQFF.

This chain links TRBV19 with TRBJ1-5; 7 positions agree with TRBD1. The CDR3 consists of 17 residues. V gave up 7 bases and J gave up 2 bases; unmatched junction bases: 14. Germline CDR1 reads LNHDA; CDR2 reads SQIVND (reference sequence). The CDR3: CASTRDRAAVGNQPQHF. The DNA for the CDR3 is TGTGCCAGTACCAGAGACAGGGCCGCCGTTGGCAATCAGCCCCAGCATTTT.

In this sample, this clone turned up a few times. This chain connects TRBV7-3 to TRBJ2-7; 11 nucleotides align to TRBD2. The CDR3 has 15 amino acids. Losses at the gene ends were 5 bases for V and 2 bases for J; bases not matched to a gene: 5. Germline loops: CDR1 SGHTA, CDR2 FQGTGA. The DNA for the CDR3 is TGTGCCAGCAGCCAAGGACTAGCGGGCCCCTACGAGCAGTACTTC. This gives the protein CASSQGLAGPYEQYF.

This sequence joins TRBV5-1 and TRBJ2-3; 14 bases fit TRBD2. CDR1 SGHRS and CDR2 YFSETQ come from the germline V gene. Unmatched junction bases numbered 5, after V lost 5 bases and J lost 3 bases. This CDR3 comprises 16 residues. CDR3 sequence (DNA): TGCGCCAGCAGGGGACTAGCGGGAGCGAGTACAGATACGCAGTATTTT. Translated, it gives CASRGLAGASTDTQYF.